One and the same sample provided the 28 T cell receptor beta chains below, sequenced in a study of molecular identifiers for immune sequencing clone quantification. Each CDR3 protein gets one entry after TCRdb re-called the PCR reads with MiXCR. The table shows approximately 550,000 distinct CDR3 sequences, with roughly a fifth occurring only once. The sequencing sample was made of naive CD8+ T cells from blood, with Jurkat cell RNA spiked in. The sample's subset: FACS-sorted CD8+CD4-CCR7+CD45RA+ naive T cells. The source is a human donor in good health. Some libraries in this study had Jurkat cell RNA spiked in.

CDR3 sequence (DNA): TGTGCCAGCAGCTTCAGGACAGGGGGTTATAGGGCTAACTATGGCTACACCTTC. It encodes CASSFRTGGYRANYGYTF. V and J are TRBV7-8 and TRBJ1-2; the match to TRBD1 covers 10 bases. Germline CDR1 reads SGHVS; CDR2 reads FQNEAQ. CDR3 length: 18 residues. With 3 bases clipped from V and 0 bases from J, the junction kept 10 bases outside the gene matches.

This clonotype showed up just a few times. The CDR3 nucleotides are TGTGCCAGCAGCCGACAGGGAGGGGGTGAAAAACTGTTTTTT. Amino acids: CASSRQGGGEKLFF. The chain combines TRBV12-3 or TRBV12-4 with TRBJ1-4, with 7 bases identical to TRBD1. Trimming took 6 bases from V and 7 from J; bases not matched to a gene: 8. There are 14 residues in the CDR3.

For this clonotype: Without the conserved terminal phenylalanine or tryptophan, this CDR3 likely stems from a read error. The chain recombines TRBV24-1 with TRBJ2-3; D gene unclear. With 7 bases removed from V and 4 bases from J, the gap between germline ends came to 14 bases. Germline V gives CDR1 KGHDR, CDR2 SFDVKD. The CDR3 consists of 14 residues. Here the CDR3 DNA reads TGTGCCACCAGACCAGCCTATGGCCCAGATACGCAGTATTAT. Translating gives CATRPAYGPDTQYY.

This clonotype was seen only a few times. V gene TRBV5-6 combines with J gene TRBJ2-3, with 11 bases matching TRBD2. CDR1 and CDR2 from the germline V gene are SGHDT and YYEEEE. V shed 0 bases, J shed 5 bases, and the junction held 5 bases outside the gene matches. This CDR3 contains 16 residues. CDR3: CASSLELAGVRDTQYF. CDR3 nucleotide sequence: TGTGCCAGCAGCTTGGAACTAGCGGGAGTACGAGATACGCAGTATTTT.

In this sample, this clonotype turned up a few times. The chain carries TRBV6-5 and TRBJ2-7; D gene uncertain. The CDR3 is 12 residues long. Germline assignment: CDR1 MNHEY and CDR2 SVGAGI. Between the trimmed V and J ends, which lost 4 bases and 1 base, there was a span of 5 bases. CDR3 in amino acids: CASSSKSYEQYF. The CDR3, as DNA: TGTGCCAGCAGTTCGAAGTCCTACGAGCAGTACTTC.

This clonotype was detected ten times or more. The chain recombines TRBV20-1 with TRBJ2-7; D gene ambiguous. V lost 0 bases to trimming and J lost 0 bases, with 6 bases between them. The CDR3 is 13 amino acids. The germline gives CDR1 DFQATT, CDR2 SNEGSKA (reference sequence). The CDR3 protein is CSAREGSSYEQYF. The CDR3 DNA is TGCAGTGCTAGAGAGGGCAGCTCCTACGAGCAGTACTTC.

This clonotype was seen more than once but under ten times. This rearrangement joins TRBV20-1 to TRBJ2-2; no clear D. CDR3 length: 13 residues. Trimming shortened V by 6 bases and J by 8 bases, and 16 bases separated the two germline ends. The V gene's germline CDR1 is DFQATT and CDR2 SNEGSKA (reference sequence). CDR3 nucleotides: TGCAGTGCCCCCGTTTATATTAGTGGGGAGCTGTTTTTT. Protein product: CSAPVYISGELFF.

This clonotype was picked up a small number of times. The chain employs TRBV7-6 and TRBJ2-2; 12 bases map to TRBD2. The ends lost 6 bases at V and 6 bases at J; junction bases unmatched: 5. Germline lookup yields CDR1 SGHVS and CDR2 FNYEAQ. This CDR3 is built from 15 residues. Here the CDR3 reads CASSPLAGGAGELFF. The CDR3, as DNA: TGTGCCAGCAGTCCCCTAGCGGGGGGGGCCGGGGAGCTGTTTTTT.

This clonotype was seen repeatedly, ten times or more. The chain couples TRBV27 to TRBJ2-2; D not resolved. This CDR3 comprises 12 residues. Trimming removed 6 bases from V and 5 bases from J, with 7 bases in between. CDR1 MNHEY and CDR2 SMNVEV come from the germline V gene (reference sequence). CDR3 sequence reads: CASSFSTGELFF. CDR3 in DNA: TGTGCCAGCAGCTTCAGTACCGGGGAGCTGTTTTTT.

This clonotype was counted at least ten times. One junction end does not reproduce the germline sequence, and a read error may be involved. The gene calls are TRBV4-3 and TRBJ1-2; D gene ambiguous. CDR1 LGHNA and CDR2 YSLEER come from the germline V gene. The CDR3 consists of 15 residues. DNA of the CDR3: TGCGCCAGCAGCGAAGACCGAGCCCTATCCTATGGCTACACCTTC. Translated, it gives CASSEDRALSYGYTF.

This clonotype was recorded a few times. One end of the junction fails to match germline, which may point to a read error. The CDR3 here is CASSPPGQVNTEAFF. CDR3 in DNA: TGTGCCAGCAGCCCCCCAGGGCAAGTGAACACTGAGGCTTTCTTT. The chain couples TRBV7-9 to TRBJ1-1; a weak D match, TRBD1 (5 bases). Germline values: CDR1 SEHNR, CDR2 FQNEAQ (reference sequence). The CDR3 contains 15 residues.

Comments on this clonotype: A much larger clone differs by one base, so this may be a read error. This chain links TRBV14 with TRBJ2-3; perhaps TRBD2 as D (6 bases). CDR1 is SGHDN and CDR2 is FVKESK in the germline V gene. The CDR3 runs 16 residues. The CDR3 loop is CAGSQLRGESTDTQYF. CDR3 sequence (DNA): TGTGCCGGCAGCCAACTACGCGGGGAAAGCACAGATACGCAGTATTTT.

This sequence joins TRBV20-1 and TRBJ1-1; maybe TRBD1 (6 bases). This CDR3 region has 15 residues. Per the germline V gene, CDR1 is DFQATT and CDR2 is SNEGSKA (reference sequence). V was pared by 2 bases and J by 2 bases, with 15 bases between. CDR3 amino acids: CSARRPPGANTEAFF. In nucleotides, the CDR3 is TGCAGTGCTAGACGTCCCCCAGGGGCTAACACTGAAGCTTTCTTT.

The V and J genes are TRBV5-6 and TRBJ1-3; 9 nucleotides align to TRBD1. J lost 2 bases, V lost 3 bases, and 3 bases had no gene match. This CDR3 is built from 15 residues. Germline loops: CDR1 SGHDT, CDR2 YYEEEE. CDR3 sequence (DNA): TGTGCCAGCAGCTCGGGGACAGGGACTGGAAACACCATATATTTT. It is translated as CASSSGTGTGNTIYF.

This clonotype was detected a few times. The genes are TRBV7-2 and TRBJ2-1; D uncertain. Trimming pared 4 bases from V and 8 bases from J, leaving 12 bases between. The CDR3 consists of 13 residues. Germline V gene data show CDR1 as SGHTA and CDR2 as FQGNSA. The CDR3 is CASSSGGGYEQFF. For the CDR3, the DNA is TGTGCCAGCAGCTCCGGCGGTGGCTATGAGCAGTTCTTC. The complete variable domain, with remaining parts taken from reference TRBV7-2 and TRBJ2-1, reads GAGVSQSPSNKVTEKGKDVELRCDPISGHTALYWYRQSLGQGLEFLIYFQGNSAPDKSGLPSDRFSAERTGGSVSTLTIQRTQQEDSAVYLCASSSGGGYEQFFGPGTRLTVL.

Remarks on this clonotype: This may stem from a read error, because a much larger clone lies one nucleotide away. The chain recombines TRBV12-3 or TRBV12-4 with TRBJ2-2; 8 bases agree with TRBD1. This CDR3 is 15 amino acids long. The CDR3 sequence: CASSSGTGPTGGLFF. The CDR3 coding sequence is TGTGCCAGCAGTTCCGGGACAGGACCCACCGGGGGGCTGTTTTTT.

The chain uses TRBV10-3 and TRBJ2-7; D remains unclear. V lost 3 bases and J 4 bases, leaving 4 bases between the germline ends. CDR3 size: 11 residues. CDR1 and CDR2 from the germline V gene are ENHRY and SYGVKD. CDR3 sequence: CAISERYEQYF. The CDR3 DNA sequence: TGTGCCATCAGTGAACGGTACGAGCAGTACTTC.

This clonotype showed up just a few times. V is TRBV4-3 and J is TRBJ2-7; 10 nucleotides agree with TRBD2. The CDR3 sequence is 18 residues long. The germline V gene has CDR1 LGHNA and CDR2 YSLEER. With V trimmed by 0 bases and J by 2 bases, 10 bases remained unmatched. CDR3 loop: CASSQDWIAGGLTYEQYF. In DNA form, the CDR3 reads TGCGCCAGCAGCCAAGATTGGATAGCGGGGGGACTAACCTACGAGCAGTACTTC.

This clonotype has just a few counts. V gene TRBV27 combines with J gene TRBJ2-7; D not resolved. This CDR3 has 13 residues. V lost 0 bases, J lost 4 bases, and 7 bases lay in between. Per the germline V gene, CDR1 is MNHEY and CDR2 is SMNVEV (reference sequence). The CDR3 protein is CASSLSIEYEQYF. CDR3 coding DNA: TGTGCCAGCAGTTTATCGATAGAGTACGAGCAGTACTTC.

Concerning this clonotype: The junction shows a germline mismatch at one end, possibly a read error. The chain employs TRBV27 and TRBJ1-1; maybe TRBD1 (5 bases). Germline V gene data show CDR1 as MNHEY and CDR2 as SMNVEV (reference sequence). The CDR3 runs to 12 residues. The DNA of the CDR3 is TGTGCCAGCAGTTTTGGGGGAACTGAAGCTCTCTTT. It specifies CASSFGGTEALF.

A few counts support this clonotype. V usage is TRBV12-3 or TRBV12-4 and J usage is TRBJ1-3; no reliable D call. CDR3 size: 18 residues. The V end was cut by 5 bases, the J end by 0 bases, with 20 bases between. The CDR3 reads CASSRGGLGMGSGNTIYF. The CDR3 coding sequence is TGTGCCAGCAGTCGCGGCGGGTTGGGAATGGGCTCTGGAAACACCATATATTTT.

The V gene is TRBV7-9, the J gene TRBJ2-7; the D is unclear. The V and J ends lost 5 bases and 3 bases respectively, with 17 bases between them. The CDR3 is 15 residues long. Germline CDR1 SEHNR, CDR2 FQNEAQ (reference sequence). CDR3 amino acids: CASSTTDPRDYEQYF. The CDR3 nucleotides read TGTGCCAGCAGCACAACAGACCCCCGAGACTACGAGCAGTACTTC.

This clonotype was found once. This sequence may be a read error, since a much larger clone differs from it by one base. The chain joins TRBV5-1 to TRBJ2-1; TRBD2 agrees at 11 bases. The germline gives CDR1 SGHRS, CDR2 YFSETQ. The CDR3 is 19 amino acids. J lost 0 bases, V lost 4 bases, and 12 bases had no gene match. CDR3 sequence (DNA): TGCGCCAGCAGCCCAGCCGTAGCGGGAGGGGTTCACTCCTACAATGAGCAGTTCTTC. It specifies CASSPAVAGGVHSYNEQFF.

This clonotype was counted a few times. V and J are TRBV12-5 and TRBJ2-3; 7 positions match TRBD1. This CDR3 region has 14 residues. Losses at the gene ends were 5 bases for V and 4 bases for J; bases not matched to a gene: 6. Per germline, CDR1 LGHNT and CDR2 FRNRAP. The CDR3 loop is CASGEGANADTQYF. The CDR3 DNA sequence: TGTGCTAGTGGTGAGGGGGCCAATGCAGATACGCAGTATTTT.

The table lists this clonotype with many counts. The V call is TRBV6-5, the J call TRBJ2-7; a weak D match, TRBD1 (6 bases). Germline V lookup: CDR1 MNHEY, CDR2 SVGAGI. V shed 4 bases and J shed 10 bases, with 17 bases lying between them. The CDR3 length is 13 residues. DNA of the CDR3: TGTGCCAGCAGTTCGAGCATAGGACAGATTCAGTACTTC. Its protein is CASSSSIGQIQYF.

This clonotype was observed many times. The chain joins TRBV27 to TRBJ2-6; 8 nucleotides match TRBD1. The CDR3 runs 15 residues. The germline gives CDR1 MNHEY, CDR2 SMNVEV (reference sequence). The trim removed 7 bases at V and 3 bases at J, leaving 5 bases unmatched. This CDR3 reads CASNPRGHGANVLTF. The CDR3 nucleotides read TGTGCCAGCAATCCCAGGGGGCATGGGGCCAACGTCCTGACTTTC. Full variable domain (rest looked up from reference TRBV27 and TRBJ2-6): EAQVTQNPRYLITVTGKKLTVTCSQNMNHEYMSWYRQDPGLGLRQIYYSMNVEVTDKGDVPEGYKVSRKEKRNFPLILESPSPNQTSLYFCASNPRGHGANVLTFGAGSRLTVL.

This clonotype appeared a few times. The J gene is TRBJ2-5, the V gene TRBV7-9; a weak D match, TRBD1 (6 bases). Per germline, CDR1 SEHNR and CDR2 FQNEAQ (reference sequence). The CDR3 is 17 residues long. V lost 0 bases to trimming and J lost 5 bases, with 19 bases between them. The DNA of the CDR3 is TGTGCCAGCAGCTTAGCGCCGGGACACCCCAAGTGGGAGACCCAGTACTTC. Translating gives CASSLAPGHPKWETQYF. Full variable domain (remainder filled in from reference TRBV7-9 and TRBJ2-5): DTGVSQNPRHKITKRGQNVTFRCDPISEHNRLYWYRQTLGQGPEFLTYFQNEAQLEKSRLLSDRFSAERPKGSFSTLEIQRTEQGDSAMYLCASSLAPGHPKWETQYFGPGTRLLVL.

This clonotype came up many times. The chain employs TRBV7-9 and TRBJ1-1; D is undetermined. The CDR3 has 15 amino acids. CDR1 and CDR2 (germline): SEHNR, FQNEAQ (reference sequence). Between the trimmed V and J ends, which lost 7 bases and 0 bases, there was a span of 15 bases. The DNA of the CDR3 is TGTGCCAGCAAAACTCCCGTAGGGCTGAACACTGAAGCTTTCTTT. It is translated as CASKTPVGLNTEAFF. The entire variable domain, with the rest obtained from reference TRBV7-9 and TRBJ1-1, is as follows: DTGVSQNPRHKITKRGQNVTFRCDPISEHNRLYWYRQTLGQGPEFLTYFQNEAQLEKSRLLSDRFSAERPKGSFSTLEIQRTEQGDSAMYLCASKTPVGLNTEAFFGQGTRLTVV.